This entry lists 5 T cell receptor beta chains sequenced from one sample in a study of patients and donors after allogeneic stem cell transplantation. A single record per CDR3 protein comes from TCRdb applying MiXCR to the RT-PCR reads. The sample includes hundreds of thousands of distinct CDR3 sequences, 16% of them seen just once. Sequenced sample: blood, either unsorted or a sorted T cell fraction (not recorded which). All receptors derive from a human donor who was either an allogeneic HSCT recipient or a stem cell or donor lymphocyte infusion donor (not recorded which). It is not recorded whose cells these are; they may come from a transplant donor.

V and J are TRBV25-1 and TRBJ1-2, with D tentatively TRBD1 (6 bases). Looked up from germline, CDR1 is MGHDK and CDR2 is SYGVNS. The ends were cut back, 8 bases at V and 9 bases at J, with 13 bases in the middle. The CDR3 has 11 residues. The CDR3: CASRHRASYTF. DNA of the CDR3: TGTGCCAGCCGCCACAGGGCTAGCTACACCTTC.

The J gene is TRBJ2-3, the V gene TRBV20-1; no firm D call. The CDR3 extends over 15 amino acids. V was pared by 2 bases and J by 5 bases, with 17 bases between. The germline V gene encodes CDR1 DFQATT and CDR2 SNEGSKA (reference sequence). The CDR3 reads CSARPYSGWGDTQYF. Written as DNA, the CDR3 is TGCAGTGCTAGACCCTACTCCGGTTGGGGAGATACGCAGTATTTT.

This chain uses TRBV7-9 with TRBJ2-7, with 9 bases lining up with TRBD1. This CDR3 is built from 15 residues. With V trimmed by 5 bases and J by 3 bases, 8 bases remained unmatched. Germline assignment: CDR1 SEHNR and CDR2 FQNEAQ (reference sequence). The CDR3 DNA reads TGTGCCAGCAGCGCGGCGGGACAGGGTTTCTACGAGCAGTACTTC. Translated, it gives CASSAAGQGFYEQYF.

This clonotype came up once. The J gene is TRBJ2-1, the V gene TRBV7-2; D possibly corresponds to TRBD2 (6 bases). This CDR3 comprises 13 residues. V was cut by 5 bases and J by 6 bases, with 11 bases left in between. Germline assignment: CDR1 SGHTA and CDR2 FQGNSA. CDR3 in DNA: TGTGCCAGCAGCGCAGCGGGCCCCAATGAGCAGTTCTTC. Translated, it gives CASSAAGPNEQFF.

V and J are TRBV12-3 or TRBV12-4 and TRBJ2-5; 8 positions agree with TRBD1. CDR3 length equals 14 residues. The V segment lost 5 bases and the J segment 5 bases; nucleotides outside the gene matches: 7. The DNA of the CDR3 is TGTGCCAGCAGTCTAACAGGGGGGCGTGAGACCCAGTACTTC. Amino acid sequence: CASSLTGGRETQYF.